These 6 T cell receptor beta chains originate from one sample sequenced in a study of blood T cells in healthy people across ages. With a J-beta primer mix and a sample-barcoded 5' primer, a second PCR ran about 6 to 11 cycles. TCRdb analysed the 5' RACE reads with MiXCR anew, one entry per CDR3 protein. Counted here are 780,000 or so distinct CDR3 sequences, 56% occurring once; the ten biggest clones make up 20% to 30%. The sample comprised blood. All receptors come from a middle-aged man in good health.

The chain combines TRBV12-5 with TRBJ2-4; 7 bases line up with TRBD1. The end of the DNA aligns better with TRBJ2-7, so the J call may be wrong. The CDR3 is made up of 15 amino acids. Germline CDR1 LGHNT, CDR2 FRNRAP. CDR3: CASGLLPGQTYEQYF. The CDR3 bases are TGTGCTAGTGGTTTGCTTCCGGGACAGACCTACGAGCAGTACTTC.

This chain uses TRBV27 with TRBJ2-5; TRBD2 matches 10 bases. The CDR3 runs 13 residues. Germline values: CDR1 MNHEY, CDR2 SMNVEV (reference sequence). Trimming took 5 bases from V and 11 from J; bases not matched to a gene: 8. CDR3 coding DNA: TGTGCCAGCAGTGTAAGGCTAGCGGGAGAGCAGTACTTC. Encoded protein: CASSVRLAGEQYF.

V gene TRBV4-2 combines with J gene TRBJ1-4; no firm D call. CDR1 is LGHNA and CDR2 is YNFKEQ in the germline V gene. The ends were cut back, 0 bases at V and 7 bases at J, with 15 bases in the middle. The CDR3 is 16 residues long. The CDR3, as DNA: TGTGCCAGCAGCCAAGATCGGTGGGGAGGAGGTGAAAAACTGTTTTTT. As protein: CASSQDRWGGGEKLFF.

The V call is TRBV20-1, the J call TRBJ2-5; D is unresolved. With the DNA end fitting TRBJ2-7 better, the J assignment may be wrong. CDR3 length: 14 amino acids. The germline V gene encodes CDR1 DFQATT and CDR2 SNEGSKA (reference sequence). Here the CDR3 reads CSARVQPSAYEQYF. The CDR3 nucleotides are TGCAGTGCTAGAGTCCAGCCATCTGCCTACGAGCAGTACTTC.

This chain connects TRBV6-1 to TRBJ1-2; TRBD1 matches at 7 bases. This CDR3 has 16 amino acids. The germline V gene has CDR1 MNHNS and CDR2 SASEGT. V lost 7 bases to trimming and J lost 4 bases; unmatched junction nucleotides: 15. CDR3 DNA: TGTGCCAGCATCCTCCGGACAGGCCCTTCACGCTATGGCTACACCTTC. Its protein is CASILRTGPSRYGYTF.

With regard to this clonotype: The junction departs from the called germline gene at one end, perhaps through a read error. The chain links TRBV20-1 to TRBJ2-2; no clear D gene. The length of the CDR3 is 14 residues. CDR1 and CDR2 (germline): DFQATT, SNEGSKA (reference sequence). The DNA of the CDR3 is TGCAGTGCTAGAAGGCCAACGAACACTGGGGAGCTGTTTTTT. Translating gives CSARRPTNTGELFF.